The clone carrying this T cell receptor (beta chain) was detected a few times. In the original processing: Reference gene primer amplification gave estimated nucleated cell counts. Libraries were prepared by immunoSEQ multiplex PCR; TCRdb keeps only in-frame clonotypes and omits some of them. V, J and clone size derive from that table, while D and trimming were established from the DNA sequence. The table lists hundreds of thousands of clones, roughly 89% of them singletons. This entry is derived from a study of blood T cell repertoires in COVID-19. Study details: Acute and convalescent COVID-19 specimens originated in the United States, Italy and Spain. In each case, the material was cDNA or gDNA derived from T cells, B-cell-depleted T cells, or PBMCs.

The CDR3 sequence is 13 residues long. Germline CDR1 is SGHRS and CDR2 is YFSETQ. With 4 bases clipped from V and 6 bases from J, the junction kept 4 bases outside the gene matches. The chain couples TRBV5-1 to TRBJ2-1, with TRBD1 matching 7 bases. The clonotype comes from a woman aged 18-35 years who had recovered from COVID-19. Specimen: peripheral blood. This chain's CDR3 is CASSVTGVNEQFF. The CDR3 bases are TGCGCCAGCAGCGTAACAGGGGTCAATGAGCAGTTCTTC.